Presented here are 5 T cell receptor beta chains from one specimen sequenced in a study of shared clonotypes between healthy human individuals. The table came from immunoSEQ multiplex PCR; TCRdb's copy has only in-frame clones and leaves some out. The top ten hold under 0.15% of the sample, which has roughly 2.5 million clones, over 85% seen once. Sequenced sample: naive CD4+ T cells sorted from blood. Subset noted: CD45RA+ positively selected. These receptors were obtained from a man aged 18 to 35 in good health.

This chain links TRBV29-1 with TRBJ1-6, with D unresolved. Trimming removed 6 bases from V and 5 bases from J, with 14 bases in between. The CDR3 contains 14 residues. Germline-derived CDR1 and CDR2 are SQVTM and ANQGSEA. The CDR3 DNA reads TGCAGCGTCAGGCAGTCGAGGGATAATTCACCCCTCCACTTT. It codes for CSVRQSRDNSPLHF.

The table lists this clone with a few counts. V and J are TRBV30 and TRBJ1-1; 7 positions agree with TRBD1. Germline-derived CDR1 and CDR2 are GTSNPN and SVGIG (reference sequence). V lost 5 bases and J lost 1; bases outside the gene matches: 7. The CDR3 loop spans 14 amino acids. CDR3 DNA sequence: TGTGCCTGGGAGAGACAGGGTTGGAACACTGAAGCTTTCTTT. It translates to CAWERQGWNTEAFF. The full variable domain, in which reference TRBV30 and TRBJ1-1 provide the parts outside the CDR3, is SQTIHQWPATLVQPVGSPLSLECTVEGTSNPNLYWYRQAAGRGLQLLFYSVGIGQISSEVPQNLSASRPQDRQFILSSKKLLLSDSGFYLCAWERQGWNTEAFFGQGTRLTVV.

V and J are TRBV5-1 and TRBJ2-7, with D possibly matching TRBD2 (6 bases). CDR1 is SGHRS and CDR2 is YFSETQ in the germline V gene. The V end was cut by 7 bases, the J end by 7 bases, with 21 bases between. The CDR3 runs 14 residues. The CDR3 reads CASAPGTLQWEQYF. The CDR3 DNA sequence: TGCGCCAGCGCCCCCGGGACTCTACAGTGGGAGCAGTACTTC.

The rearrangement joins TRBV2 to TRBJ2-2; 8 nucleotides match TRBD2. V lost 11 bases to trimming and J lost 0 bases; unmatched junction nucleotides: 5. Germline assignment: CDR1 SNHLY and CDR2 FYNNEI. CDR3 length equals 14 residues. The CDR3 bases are TGTGCCGTGCATAGCGGGGCGAACACCGGGGAGCTGTTTTTT. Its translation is CAVHSGANTGELFF. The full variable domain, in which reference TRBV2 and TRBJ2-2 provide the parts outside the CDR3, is EPEVTQTPSHQVTQMGQEVILRCVPISNHLYFYWYRQILGQKVEFLVSFYNNEISEKSEIFDDQFSVERPDGSNFTLKIRSTKLEDSAMYFCAVHSGANTGELFFGEGSRLTVL.

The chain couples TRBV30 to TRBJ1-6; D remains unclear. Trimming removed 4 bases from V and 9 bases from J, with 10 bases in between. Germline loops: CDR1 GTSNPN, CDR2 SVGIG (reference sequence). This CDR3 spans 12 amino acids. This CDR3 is CAWTQPISPLHF. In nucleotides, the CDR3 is TGTGCCTGGACCCAGCCCATTTCACCCCTCCACTTT.